The clone carrying this T cell receptor beta chain was counted at least ten times. One junction end does not reproduce the germline sequence, and a read error may be involved. Germline V gene lookup returns CDR1 MNHEY and CDR2 SMNVEV (reference sequence). This CDR3 is built from 13 residues. The source of the PBMCs was less than 12 ml of fresh peripheral blood. These data originate in a study of T cells in Graves' hyperthyroidism and ophthalmopathy. Study as a whole: Peripheral blood collection took place at initial diagnosis, before any treatment.

TCR beta CDR3 regions were amplified from RNA transcripts. HTBI primers were used for first-round RT-PCR of the TCR CDR3. MiXCR, applied by TCRdb to the multiplex PCR reads, yields one record per CDR3 protein. Counted here are hundreds of thousands of distinct CDR3 sequences, 20% to 25% occurring once; the ten biggest clones make up about 35%. The sequencing sample was made of blood. This clonotype was obtained from a man under 40 with Graves' ophthalmopathy. V usage is TRBV27 and J usage is TRBJ1-1; 9 bases fit TRBD1. The CDR3 sequence is CASSSNLQGARIF. The CDR3 DNA reads TGTGCCAGCAGTTCGAACCTACAGGGGGCAAGGATCTTT.